The rows below give T cell receptor beta chains drawn from one sample of a study of blood T cell repertoires in COVID-19. Assay used: immunoSEQ multiplex PCR; TCRdb lists only in-frame clones, some missing. The sample lists approximately 200,000 clones; just over 85% were seen once. The specimen sequenced was peripheral blood. These receptor sequences come from a man aged 45-65 years with acute or convalescent COVID-19. Each CDR3 is given with its conserved first and last residue. The order of the fields is D gene, V gene, clone size, J gene, CDR3 protein, CDR3 DNA. D genes are given only for firm matches. Clone size, where shown, is once, few, many, or a class for clones that have expanded.

TRBD1	TRBV6-5	once	TRBJ1-2	CASSYYPGQEADGYTF	TGTGCCAGCAGTTACTACCCTGGACAGGAGGCTGATGGCTACACCTTC
TRBD2	TRBV6-5	-	TRBJ2-5	CASSYSLAGEETQYF	TGTGCCAGCAGTTATTCCTTGGCGGGGGAAGAGACCCAGTACTTC
TRBD1	TRBV3-1/TRBV3-2	-	TRBJ1-3	CASSQGQGVRNTIYF	TGTGCCAGCAGCCAAGGGCAGGGGGTGAGAAACACCATATATTTT
TRBD1	TRBV5-4	-	TRBJ1-1	CASSQTGYPNTEAFF	TGTGCCAGCAGTCAGACAGGGTATCCGAACACTGAAGCTTTCTTT
-	TRBV5-1	-	TRBJ2-7	CASSLGKIYEQYF	TGCGCCAGCAGCCTCGGGAAGATCTACGAGCAGTACTTC
TRBD1	TRBV5-4	-	TRBJ1-1	CASSRPMTGVRTEAFF	TGTGCCAGCAGCCGACCAATGACAGGGGTTCGAACTGAAGCTTTCTTT
-	TRBV12-3/TRBV12-4	-	TRBJ2-1	CASSLGQRVQFF	TGTGCCAGCAGTTTAGGGCAGAGGGTCCAGTTCTTC
-	TRBV7-7	-	TRBJ1-3	CASSSGPPSSGNTIYF	TGTGCCAGCAGCTCAGGGCCACCGAGCTCTGGAAACACCATATATTTT
-	TRBV7-9	-	TRBJ2-2	CASSSRRVTGELFF	TGTGCCAGCAGCTCCAGGAGGGTCACCGGGGAGCTGTTTTTT
TRBD1	TRBV2	-	TRBJ1-6	CASTRDREGSPLHF	TGTGCCAGCACCAGGGACAGGGAGGGTTCACCCCTCCACTTT
-	TRBV7-9	once	TRBJ1-4	CASSLGVGQFGEKLFF	TGTGCCAGCAGCTTAGGAGTTGGACAGTTCGGTGAAAAACTGTTTTTT
TRBD1	TRBV5-1	-	TRBJ1-2	CASSSDGQVSGYTF	TGCGCCAGCAGCTCGGATGGACAGGTCTCTGGCTACACCTTC
TRBD1	TRBV7-3	-	TRBJ2-2	CASQGQPNTGELFF	TGTGCCAGCCAGGGACAGCCGAACACCGGGGAGCTGTTTTTT